This T cell receptor (beta chain) emerged from a study of cytomegalovirus exposure and HLA in healthy donors. Study in general: Prior work identified around 100 million unique TCR beta sequences in about 179 million T cells.

This CDR3 is built from 15 residues. J lost 2 bases, V lost 2 bases, and 3 bases had no gene match. Germline V gene sequence: CDR1 ENHRY, CDR2 SYGVKD. Vbeta (60) and Jbeta (13) primers were used in the PCR. Sequencing used immunoSEQ multiplex PCR; TCRdb keeps in-frame clones, though not all of them. The table includes around 150,000 clones, around 85% detected once. These donors counted as nominally healthy when sampled, but unrecorded immune exposures were likely. Study-level results: Confirmation was obtained in vitro that three CMV-associated chains are specific for CMV antigens. A later analysis reportedly found that, within productive TCRs, an Asian-associated ancestry cluster had fewer N-insertions than the mean observed across the approximately 700 donors.

On this clone: What it recognizes is unknown.

What was sequenced was PBMCs. The receptor was isolated from a human donor in good health. V gene TRBV10-3 combines with J gene TRBJ1-2, with 9 bases that match TRBD1. The CDR3 loop reads CAISERTGVNYGYTF. The CDR3 bases are TGTGCCATCAGTGAGCGGACAGGGGTGAACTATGGCTACACCTTC.